A selection of T cell receptor beta chains follows, all from one sample in a study of T-cell memory formation after mild COVID-19. TCRdb fed the 5' RACE reads into MiXCR, producing one record per CDR3 protein. The sample includes more than 300,000 distinct CDR3 sequences, under 25% of them seen just once. The source material was PBMCs or a T cell subset sorted from them (not recorded which). The receptors here all came from a man between 18 and 29 years old who had mild COVID-19 (a few samples of this study predate the infection). Cell type and time point are not known. Each CDR3 is given without its conserved first and last residue.

V gene: TRBV5-1; J gene: TRBJ2-5; CDR3 protein: ASSLEEADQETQY
V gene: TRBV3-1; J gene: TRBJ2-1; CDR3 protein: ASSQDLRGTIYNEQF
V gene: TRBV5-1; J gene: TRBJ2-7; CDR3 protein: ASRRDGYEQY
V gene: TRBV6-5; J gene: TRBJ2-3; CDR3 protein: ASSYQSSTDTQY
V gene: TRBV12-3/TRBV12-4; J gene: TRBJ2-5; CDR3 protein: ATSGRGETQY
V gene: TRBV2; J gene: TRBJ2-4; CDR3 protein: ASSPRADIQY
V gene: TRBV7-6; J gene: TRBJ1-5; CDR3 protein: ASSLAPGVQPQH
V gene: TRBV12-3/TRBV12-4; J gene: TRBJ2-2; CDR3 protein: ASRRQGALDTGELF
V gene: TRBV5-1; J gene: TRBJ1-1; CDR3 protein: ASSLVGTGGTEAF
V gene: TRBV9; J gene: TRBJ1-1; CDR3 protein: ASSVDGGDTEAF
V gene: TRBV12-3/TRBV12-4; J gene: TRBJ1-5; CDR3 protein: ASGSGYSNQPQH
V gene: TRBV4-2; J gene: TRBJ2-3; CDR3 protein: ASSNAGVNTDTQY
V gene: TRBV6-5; J gene: TRBJ2-7; CDR3 protein: ASRTDPYEQY
V gene: TRBV5-1; J gene: TRBJ2-3; CDR3 protein: ASSRDTPSGADTQY
V gene: TRBV9; J gene: TRBJ1-2; CDR3 protein: ASSASGTSDSYT
V gene: TRBV4-2; J gene: TRBJ1-6; CDR3 protein: ASSQEAVSKNSPLH
V gene: TRBV23-1; J gene: TRBJ2-7; CDR3 protein: ASREKYEQY
V gene: TRBV4-1; J gene: TRBJ2-1; CDR3 protein: ASSQINFRGPNYNEQF
V gene: TRBV5-5; J gene: TRBJ2-5; CDR3 protein: ATQSGTGRETQY
V gene: TRBV2; J gene: TRBJ2-1; CDR3 protein: ASNRLASGDEQF
V gene: TRBV2; J gene: TRBJ1-1; CDR3 protein: ASRREAAPHRGLTF
V gene: TRBV12-3/TRBV12-4; J gene: TRBJ2-7; CDR3 protein: ASSSTRQYEQY
V gene: TRBV12-3/TRBV12-4; J gene: TRBJ2-5; CDR3 protein: ASSLRAEETQY
V gene: TRBV5-1; J gene: TRBJ1-2; CDR3 protein: ASSPGAGTGARKNYGYT
V gene: TRBV5-1; J gene: TRBJ2-7; CDR3 protein: ASSLAESYEQY
V gene: TRBV5-1; J gene: TRBJ2-6; CDR3 protein: ASSQGLSGANVLT
V gene: TRBV9; J gene: TRBJ2-7; CDR3 protein: ASSVGVGTAHYEQY
V gene: TRBV9; J gene: TRBJ2-7; CDR3 protein: ASSVAGSTYEQY
V gene: TRBV19; J gene: TRBJ1-4; CDR3 protein: ASSSRGTGEKLF
V gene: TRBV7-2; J gene: TRBJ2-7; CDR3 protein: ASGLDRTYEQY
V gene: TRBV10-2; J gene: TRBJ2-3; CDR3 protein: ASIPGGGTDTQY
V gene: TRBV6-2/TRBV6-3; J gene: TRBJ2-5; CDR3 protein: ASSVDRGETQY
V gene: TRBV5-1; J gene: TRBJ1-6; CDR3 protein: ASSSSPGPYNSPLH
V gene: TRBV5-6; J gene: TRBJ2-1; CDR3 protein: ASSLGTPYNEQF
V gene: TRBV7-8; J gene: TRBJ1-4; CDR3 protein: ASSPRDTISPLTNEKLF
V gene: TRBV7-2; J gene: TRBJ2-7; CDR3 protein: ASSARTGGPYEQY
V gene: TRBV7-8; J gene: TRBJ1-4; CDR3 protein: ASSLTRENEKLF
V gene: TRBV5-1; J gene: TRBJ2-3; CDR3 protein: ASSLGSRGPGHTQY
V gene: TRBV7-3; J gene: TRBJ2-3; CDR3 protein: ASSLEGPRDTQY
V gene: TRBV25-1; J gene: TRBJ2-1; CDR3 protein: ASSECGPRPYNEQF
V gene: TRBV2; J gene: TRBJ1-5; CDR3 protein: ACVAGLNQPQH
V gene: TRBV5-1; J gene: TRBJ2-1; CDR3 protein: ASSRSGGWNNEQF
V gene: TRBV4-3; J gene: TRBJ2-1; CDR3 protein: ASSQVVASYNEQF
V gene: TRBV6-2/TRBV6-3; J gene: TRBJ2-3; CDR3 protein: ASSYGQGLLITDTQY
V gene: TRBV6-2/TRBV6-3; J gene: TRBJ2-2; CDR3 protein: ASSYGTGRATGELF